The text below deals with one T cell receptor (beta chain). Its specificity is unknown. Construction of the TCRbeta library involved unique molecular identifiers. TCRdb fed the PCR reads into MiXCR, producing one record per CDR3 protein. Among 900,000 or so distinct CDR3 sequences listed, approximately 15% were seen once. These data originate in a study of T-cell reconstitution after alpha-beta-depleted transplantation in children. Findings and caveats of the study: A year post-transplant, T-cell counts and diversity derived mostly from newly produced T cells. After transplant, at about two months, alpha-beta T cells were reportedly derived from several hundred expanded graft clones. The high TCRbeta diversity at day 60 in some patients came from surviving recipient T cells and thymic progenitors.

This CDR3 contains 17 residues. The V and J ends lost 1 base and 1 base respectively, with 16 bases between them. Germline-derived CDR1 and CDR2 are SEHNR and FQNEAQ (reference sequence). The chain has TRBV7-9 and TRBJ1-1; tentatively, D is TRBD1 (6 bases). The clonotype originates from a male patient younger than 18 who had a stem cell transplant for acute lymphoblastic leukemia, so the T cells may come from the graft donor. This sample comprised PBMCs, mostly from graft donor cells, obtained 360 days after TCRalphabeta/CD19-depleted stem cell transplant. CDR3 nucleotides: TGTGCCAGCAGCTTAGGACGCGGACAGACCAAGAACACTGAAGCTTTCTTT. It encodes CASSLGRGQTKNTEAFF.